This T cell receptor (beta chain) was captured in a study of CD8+ T cells in alopecia areata. Whole-study context: Treatment ran 6 to 18 months, with 6 months of follow-up afterward. Broader study findings: Sequencing of scalp tissue also captures the resident alphabeta T cells of normal skin.

Sequencing relied on a cDNA template that was reverse transcribed from extracted RNA. Repertoires were generated with immunoSEQ multiplex PCR, while TCRdb's copy carries only in-frame clones and drops some. The table shows over 150,000 clones, with around 63% occurring only once. A few counts support this clone. Its specificity is unknown. From alopecia areata patients, lesional scalp punch biopsies and peripheral blood were collected. The V gene's germline CDR1 is SQVTM and CDR2 ANQGSEA. The CDR3 is made up of 13 amino acids. Between the trimmed V and J ends, which lost 5 bases and 6 bases, there was a span of 16 bases.

The J gene is TRBJ1-1, the V gene TRBV29-1; D not certain. The clonotype was recovered from a human donor with alopecia areata. The sequencing used CD4+ T cells sorted from blood, collected at week 0. CDR3 amino acids: CSVTPSPSPEAFF. CDR3 sequence (DNA): TGCAGCGTTACCCCTTCACCAAGCCCTGAAGCTTTCTTT.